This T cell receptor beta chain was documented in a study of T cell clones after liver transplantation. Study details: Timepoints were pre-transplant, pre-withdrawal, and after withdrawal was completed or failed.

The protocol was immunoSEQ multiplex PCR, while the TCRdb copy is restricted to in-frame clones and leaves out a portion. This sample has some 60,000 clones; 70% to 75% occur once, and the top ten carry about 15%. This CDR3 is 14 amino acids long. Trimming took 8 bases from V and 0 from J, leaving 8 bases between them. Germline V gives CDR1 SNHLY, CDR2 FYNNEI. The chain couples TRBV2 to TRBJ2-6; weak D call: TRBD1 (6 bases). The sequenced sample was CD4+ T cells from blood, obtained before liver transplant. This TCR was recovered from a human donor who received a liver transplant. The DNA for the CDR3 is TGTGCCAGCCTACAGGGCTCTGGGGCCAACGTCCTGACTTTC. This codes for CASLQGSGANVLTF.